These 10 T cell receptor beta chains came from one sample sequenced in a study of blood T cell repertoires in COVID-19. The data were produced by immunoSEQ multiplex PCR, yet TCRdb's version contains in-frame clones alone and is incomplete. This sample has fewer than 65,000 clones, with roughly 85% found just once. Material for sequencing was peripheral blood. These receptors originate from a human donor in a cohort sampled during active COVID-19.

The chain has TRBV7-8 and TRBJ1-5, with 7 bases aligning to TRBD1. Germline trimming cut 3 bases from V and 9 bases from J; bases unmatched to any gene: 11. The germline CDR1 and CDR2 sequences are SGHVS and FQNEAQ. The CDR3 length is 15 residues. The CDR3 region has the DNA TGTGCCAGCAGCTTTACCCTAGACAGGGCCAGGCCCCAGCATTTT. Protein product: CASSFTLDRARPQHF. Variable domain in full (rest from reference TRBV7-8 and TRBJ1-5): GAGVSQSPRYKVAKRGQDVALRCDPISGHVSLFWYQQALGQGPEFLTYFQNEAQLDKSGLPSDRFFAERPEGSVSTLKIQRTQQEDSAVYLCASSFTLDRARPQHFGDGTRLSIL.

V and J are TRBV7-2 and TRBJ2-3; 8 bases line up with TRBD2. The CDR3 is 18 residues long. CDR1 is SGHTA and CDR2 is FQGNSA in the germline V gene. V was clipped by 2 bases and J by 0 bases; unmatched bases: 10. CDR3 residues: CASSLRAGGAPSTDTQYF. CDR3 bases: TGTGCCAGCAGCTTACGGGCCGGGGGGGCACCTAGCACAGATACGCAGTATTTT.

This rearrangement joins TRBV4-3 to TRBJ2-3; D is perhaps TRBD2 (5 bases). The V end was cut by 2 bases, the J end by 4 bases, with 16 bases between. The CDR3 spans 16 residues. CDR1 LGHNA and CDR2 YSLEER come from the germline V gene. The CDR3: CASSQRPGIGADTQYF. The CDR3 DNA sequence: TGCGCCAGCAGCCAAAGACCGGGGATTGGGGCAGATACGCAGTATTTT.

The rearrangement joins TRBV2 to TRBJ2-7; the match to TRBD1 covers 10 bases. Germline V gives CDR1 SNHLY, CDR2 FYNNEI. The CDR3 sequence is 15 residues long. Germline trimming cut 0 bases from V and 4 bases from J; bases unmatched to any gene: 3. The CDR3 sequence is CASSEARDRGYEQYF. The CDR3 DNA reads as TGTGCCAGCAGTGAAGCCCGGGACAGGGGTTACGAGCAGTACTTC. The complete variable domain, with remaining parts taken from reference TRBV2 and TRBJ2-7, reads EPEVTQTPSHQVTQMGQEVILRCVPISNHLYFYWYRQILGQKVEFLVSFYNNEISEKSEIFDDQFSVERPDGSNFTLKIRSTKLEDSAMYFCASSEARDRGYEQYFGPGTRLTVT.

This chain connects TRBV3-1 (or the pseudogene TRBV3-2) to TRBJ1-3; D not certain. CDR3 size: 12 residues. Germline V lookup: CDR1 LGHDT, CDR2 YNNKEL (reference sequence). The V and J ends lost 2 bases and 6 bases respectively, with 5 bases between them. CDR3 loop: CASSQNINTIYF. Written as DNA, the CDR3 is TGTGCCAGCAGCCAAAACATAAACACCATATATTTT.

The chain is built from TRBV6-5 and TRBJ1-1; 7 bases map to TRBD1. The CDR3 runs 13 residues. The trim removed 6 bases at V and 3 bases at J, leaving 4 bases unmatched. The germline gives CDR1 MNHEY, CDR2 SVGAGI. CDR3 nucleotide sequence: TGTGCCAGCAGGACAGGGTATGACACTGAAGCTTTCTTT. It is translated as CASRTGYDTEAFF.

V and J are TRBV20-1 and TRBJ2-3, with D uncertain. Germline CDR1 and CDR2: DFQATT and SNEGSKA (reference sequence). Deletions cut 4 bases from V and 6 bases from J, with 8 bases between. The CDR3 is made up of 11 amino acids. The CDR3 loop is CSAIRSDTQYF. The CDR3 DNA sequence: TGCAGTGCTATTCGGAGCGATACGCAGTATTTT.

The chain carries TRBV12-3 or TRBV12-4 and TRBJ1-1; D remains ambiguous. This CDR3 comprises 13 residues. Trimming stripped 7 bases from V and 1 base from J, with 10 bases between. The CDR3 reads CASTPGPNTEAFF. CDR3 nucleotide sequence: TGTGCCAGCACCCCTGGCCCGAACACTGAAGCTTTCTTT.

The chain employs TRBV9 and TRBJ2-1; D might be TRBD2 (5 bases). V shed 4 bases and J shed 1 base, with 12 bases lying between them. Germline V gene lookup returns CDR1 SGDLS and CDR2 YYNGEE. The CDR3 consists of 15 residues. The CDR3 bases are TGTGCCAGCAGCCCCCAACCGGGATCCTACAATGAGCAGTTCTTC. Protein sequence: CASSPQPGSYNEQFF.

This clone was detected only a few times. The V gene is TRBV6-6, the J gene TRBJ2-5; perhaps TRBD1 as D (6 bases). Germline V CDR1 and CDR2: MNHNY, SVGAGI (reference sequence). The length of the CDR3 is 12 residues. V was cut by 5 bases and J by 5 bases, with 9 bases left in between. The CDR3 sequence is CASSLQGETQYF. The CDR3 nucleotides are TGTGCCAGCAGTCTCCAGGGGGAGACCCAGTACTTC.